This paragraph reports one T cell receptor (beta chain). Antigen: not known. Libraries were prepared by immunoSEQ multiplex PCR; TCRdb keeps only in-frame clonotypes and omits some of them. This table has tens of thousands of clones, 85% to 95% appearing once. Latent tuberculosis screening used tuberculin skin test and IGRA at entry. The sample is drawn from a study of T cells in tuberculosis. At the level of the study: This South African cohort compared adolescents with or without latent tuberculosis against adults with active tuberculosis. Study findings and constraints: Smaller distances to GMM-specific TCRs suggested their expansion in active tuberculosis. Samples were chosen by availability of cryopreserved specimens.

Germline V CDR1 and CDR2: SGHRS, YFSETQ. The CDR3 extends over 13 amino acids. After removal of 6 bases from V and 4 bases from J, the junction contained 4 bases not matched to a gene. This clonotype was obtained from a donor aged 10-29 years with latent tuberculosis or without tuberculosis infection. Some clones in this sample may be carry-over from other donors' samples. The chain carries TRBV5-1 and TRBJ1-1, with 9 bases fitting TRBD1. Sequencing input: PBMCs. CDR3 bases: TGCGCCAGCACACTACAGGGGGCCACTGAAGCTTTCTTT. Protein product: CASTLQGATEAFF.